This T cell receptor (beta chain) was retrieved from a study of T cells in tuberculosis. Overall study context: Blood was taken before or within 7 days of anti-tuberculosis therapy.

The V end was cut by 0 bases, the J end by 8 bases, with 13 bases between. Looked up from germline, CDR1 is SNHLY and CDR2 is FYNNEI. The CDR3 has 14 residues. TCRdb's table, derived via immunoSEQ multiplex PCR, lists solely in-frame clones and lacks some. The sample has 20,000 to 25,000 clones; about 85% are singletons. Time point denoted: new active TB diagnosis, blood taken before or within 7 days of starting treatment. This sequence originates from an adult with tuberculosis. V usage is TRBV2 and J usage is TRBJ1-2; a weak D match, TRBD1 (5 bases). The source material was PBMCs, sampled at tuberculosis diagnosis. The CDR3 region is CASSEAYDSRGYTF. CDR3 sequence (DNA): TGTGCCAGCAGTGAAGCGTACGACAGCCGGGGCTACACCTTC.